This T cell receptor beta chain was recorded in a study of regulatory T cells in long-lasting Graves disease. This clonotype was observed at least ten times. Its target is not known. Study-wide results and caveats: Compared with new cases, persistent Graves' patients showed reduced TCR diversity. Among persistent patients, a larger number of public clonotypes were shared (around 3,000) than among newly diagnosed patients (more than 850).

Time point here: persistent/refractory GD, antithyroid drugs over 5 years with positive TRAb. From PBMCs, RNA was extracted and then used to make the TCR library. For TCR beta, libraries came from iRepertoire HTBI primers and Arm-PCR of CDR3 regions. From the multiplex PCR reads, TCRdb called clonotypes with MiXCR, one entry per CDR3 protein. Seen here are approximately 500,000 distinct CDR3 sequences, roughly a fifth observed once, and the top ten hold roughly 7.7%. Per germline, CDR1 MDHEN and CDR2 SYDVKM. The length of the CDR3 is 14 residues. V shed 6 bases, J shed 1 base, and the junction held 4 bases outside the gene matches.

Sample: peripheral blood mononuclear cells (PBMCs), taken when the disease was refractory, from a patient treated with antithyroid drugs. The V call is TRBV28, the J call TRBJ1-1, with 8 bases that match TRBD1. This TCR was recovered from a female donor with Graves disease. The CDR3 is CASSITGGNTEAFF. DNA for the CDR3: TGTGCCAGCAGCATCACAGGGGGGAACACTGAAGCTTTCTTT.